This TCR beta chain was recovered during a study of identifying expanded T cells in peripheral blood. Regarding the study as a whole: Over about two and four weeks, about 15 and 19 clones changed, versus 1.2 between replicates. Across healthy donors, higher total template counts meant significantly greater approximately 2-week count variance.

Collection occurred without any documented infections or immune events in donors. There are a few counts of this clone. Its antigen is as yet unknown. TCRdb's copy holds only in-frame clones and misses some; the assay was immunoSEQ multiplex PCR. The sample records around 75,000 clones, 75% to 90% being singletons. CDR1 and CDR2 from the germline V gene are GTSNPN and SVGIG (reference sequence). V was pared by 2 bases and J by 2 bases, with 7 bases of the junction left unmatched. This CDR3 region has 15 residues. The sequence derives from a person aged 18 to 75 in good health. Sequenced sample: blood. This chain links TRBV30 with TRBJ1-2; 8 bases map to TRBD1. CDR3 DNA sequence: TGTGCCTGGAGTCGAGGACAGGGTTCCAACTATGGCTACACCTTC. This gives the protein CAWSRGQGSNYGYTF.